This T cell receptor beta chain comes out of a study of T cell repertoires in cytomegalovirus infection. Turning to the study itself: Matching HLA type and CMV infection were both indicated by public TCR beta signatures.

MiXCR was run by TCRdb on the reads, yielding one entry per CDR3 protein. This table has a few hundred thousand distinct CDR3 sequences, about 35% appearing once. The table lists this clonotype with a few counts. Its antigen is not known. Germline V gene lookup returns CDR1 MDHEN and CDR2 SYDVKM. Trimming removed 3 bases at V and 4 bases at J, with 9 bases between. The CDR3 runs 13 residues. This sequence originates from a human donor in good health (CMV status not recorded). Some clones in this sample may be carry-over from other donors' samples. The sequencing used cultured PBMCs, collected from culture after CMV antigen stimulation. The rearrangement uses TRBV28 and TRBJ1-2; tentatively, D is TRBD1 (5 bases). CDR3 in amino acids: CASSFQGGYGYTF. CDR3 in DNA: TGTGCCAGCAGTTTCCAGGGCGGCTATGGCTACACCTTC.